One and the same sample provided the 10 T cell receptor beta chains below, sequenced in a study of T cell repertoires in cytomegalovirus infection. One entry per CDR3 protein results from TCRdb running MiXCR on the reads. In the table there are a few hundred thousand distinct CDR3 sequences, 26% of which are singletons. Sequences were obtained from PBMCs. These receptors originate from a human donor in good health (CMV status not recorded). Some clones in this sample may be carry-over from other donors' samples.

J is TRBJ1-1 and V is TRBV27; possible D gene TRBD1, 6 bases. The CDR3 has 14 amino acids. V was cut by 5 bases and J by 4 bases, with 14 bases left in between. Germline CDR1 reads MNHEY; CDR2 reads SMNVEV (reference sequence). The CDR3 nucleotides are TGTGCCAGCAGTCCGCAGGGGAGGGGCACTGAAGCTTTCTTT. Translating gives CASSPQGRGTEAFF.

This clonotype occurred a few times. This sequence joins TRBV7-9 and TRBJ2-7; tentative D call: TRBD1 (5 bases). From germline, CDR1 is SEHNR and CDR2 FQNEAQ (reference sequence). This CDR3 spans 13 amino acids. V was trimmed by 8 bases and J by 0 bases, leaving 11 bases between them. CDR3 protein: CASARQLSYEQYF. The CDR3 bases are TGTGCCAGCGCCAGACAGCTCTCCTACGAGCAGTACTTC.

This clonotype was found many times. V and J are TRBV7-2 and TRBJ1-1; the D gene is possibly TRBD1 (5 bases). Germline V gene sequence: CDR1 SGHTA, CDR2 FQGNSA. The CDR3 length is 16 residues. Trimming removed 2 bases at V and 5 bases at J, with 18 bases between. The chain's CDR3 is CASSLSRAERITEAFF. CDR3 bases: TGTGCCAGCAGCTTATCCAGGGCGGAAAGGATTACTGAAGCTTTCTTT. The full variable domain, with the rest looked up from reference TRBV7-2 and TRBJ1-1, is GAGVSQSPSNKVTEKGKDVELRCDPISGHTALYWYRQSLGQGLEFLIYFQGNSAPDKSGLPSDRFSAERTGGSVSTLTIQRTQQEDSAVYLCASSLSRAERITEAFFGQGTRLTVV.

This chain links TRBV29-1 with TRBJ2-1; 11 bases agree with TRBD2. This CDR3 has 16 residues. V shed 4 bases, J shed 0 bases, and the junction held 5 bases outside the gene matches. Germline CDR1 is SQVTM and CDR2 is ANQGSEA. The CDR3 is CSVVGTSGSSYNEQFF. The CDR3 DNA sequence: TGCAGCGTTGTCGGAACTAGCGGGAGCTCCTACAATGAGCAGTTCTTC.

This clonotype appeared many times. The chain links TRBV7-2 to TRBJ2-7, with 9 positions matching TRBD2. CDR1 and CDR2 (germline): SGHTA, FQGNSA. Trimming removed 3 bases from V and 6 bases from J; junction bases left unmatched: 3. CDR3 length: 13 residues. CDR3 bases: TGTGCCAGCAGCTTGCTAGCGGGAAGCGAGCAGTACGTC. Translating it yields CASSLLAGSEQYV.

This clonotype came up a few times. The rearrangement uses TRBV10-3 and TRBJ2-7; 10 bases align to TRBD2. V dropped 3 bases and J dropped 4; count of bases not matched to a gene: 9. Per the germline V gene, CDR1 is ENHRY and CDR2 is SYGVKD. There are 16 residues in the CDR3. The CDR3 DNA sequence: TGTGCCATCAGTGAAGGGACTAGCGTTGGAGGATACGAGCAGTACTTC. Encoded protein: CAISEGTSVGGYEQYF.

This clonotype has ten or more counts. The chain carries TRBV7-9 and TRBJ2-1; 9 nucleotides align to TRBD2. Germline loops: CDR1 SEHNR, CDR2 FQNEAQ (reference sequence). CDR3 size: 20 residues. The V gene end was trimmed by 1 base and the J gene end by 3 bases; junction bases not matched to a gene: 16. The CDR3 loop reads CASSLDNALAGLWFYNEQFF. CDR3 nucleotide sequence: TGTGCCAGCAGCTTAGATAACGCCCTAGCGGGATTATGGTTCTACAATGAGCAGTTCTTC.

This chain uses TRBV27 with TRBJ1-5, with TRBD1 identical over 9 bases. Germline CDR1 and CDR2: MNHEY and SMNVEV (reference sequence). The CDR3 contains 15 residues. Germline trimming cut 7 bases from V and 4 bases from J; bases unmatched to any gene: 8. The CDR3 nucleotides are TGTGCCAGCAAACCGGACAGGGGCCCGAATCAGCCCCAGCATTTT. Amino acid sequence: CASKPDRGPNQPQHF.

On this clonotype: Germline is not matched at one junction end, which may reflect a read error. The chain uses TRBV20-1 and TRBJ1-3, with D possibly matching TRBD1 (6 bases). Germline CDR1 and CDR2: DFQATT and SNEGSKA (reference sequence). This CDR3 has 14 residues. The CDR3 coding sequence is TGCAGTGCTCTACAGGGCTCGGCTGGAAACGCCATATATTTT. Translated, it gives CSALQGSAGNAIYF.

The sample holds a few counts of this clonotype. The V call is TRBV7-8, the J call TRBJ2-7, with 12 bases fitting TRBD2. CDR1 is SGHVS, CDR2 FQNEAQ, per germline. The trim removed 5 bases at V and 4 bases at J, leaving 3 bases unmatched. The CDR3 runs 14 residues. CDR3 in amino acids: CASSVTSGRYEQYV. DNA for the CDR3: TGTGCCAGCAGCGTGACTAGCGGGAGATACGAGCAGTACGTC.